This T cell receptor beta chain was recovered during a study of shared clonotypes between healthy human individuals. Study in general: There were three CD4 naive, three CD4 memory, two CD8 naive and one CD8 memory plates per donor. The study, taken as a whole, reports: On the whole, naive subsets had larger estimated richness than memory subsets had. The study found about 4.6% of naive CD4 clonotypes shared across several donors.

Germline V gene lookup returns CDR1 GTSNPN and CDR2 SVGIG (reference sequence). V was cut by 1 base and J by 2 bases, with 7 bases left in between. This CDR3 has 13 residues. About this clone: Its cognate antigen is unknown.

Libraries were prepared by immunoSEQ multiplex PCR; TCRdb keeps only in-frame clonotypes and omits some of them. The sample records more than 2 million clones, approximately 95% being singletons. The sequenced sample was naive CD4+ T cells sorted from blood. Subset of the sample: CD45RA+ positively selected. The chain uses TRBV30 and TRBJ2-3; D assignment may be TRBD1 or TRBD2 (5 bases each). This receptor was identified in a man between 18 and 35 years old in good health. CDR3 sequence: CAWSGGFTDTQYF. In DNA, the CDR3 is TGTGCCTGGAGTGGGGGGTTCACAGATACGCAGTATTTT.